Below, 17 T cell receptor beta chains from the same sample are listed, as sequenced in a study of CD8+ T cells in alopecia areata. Treatment defined: oral pan-JAK inhibitor, 5-10 mg twice daily. From alopecia areata patients, lesional scalp punch biopsies and peripheral blood were collected. RNA extraction and reverse transcription yielded cDNA as sequencing template. The table came from immunoSEQ multiplex PCR; TCRdb's copy has only in-frame clones and leaves some out. This sample has around 12,000 clones; around 67% occur once, and the top ten carry around 7%. Sequencing was performed on skin, taken at week 4, from a patient treated with tofacitinib. The receptors here all came from a human donor with alopecia areata.

The gene calls are TRBV19 and TRBJ2-1; 7 bases match TRBD1. Germline assignment: CDR1 LNHDA and CDR2 SQIVND (reference sequence). V shed 1 base, J shed 4 bases, and the junction held 4 bases outside the gene matches. The CDR3 totals 15 residues. As DNA, the CDR3 is TGTGCCAGTAGTATAGCGTGGGACAGTTACAATGAGCAGTTCTTC. Protein sequence: CASSIAWDSYNEQFF.

The chain couples TRBV29-1 to TRBJ1-1; perhaps TRBD1 as D (6 bases). The CDR3 has 13 amino acids. Germline lookup yields CDR1 SQVTM and CDR2 ANQGSEA. The V end lost 5 bases, the J end lost 1 base, and 11 bases lay between the germline ends. The CDR3 sequence is CSVSRQENTEAFF. CDR3 bases: TGCAGCGTTTCGCGACAGGAGAACACTGAAGCTTTCTTT.

This clone was detected only a few times. The chain combines TRBV19 with TRBJ1-2, with D perhaps matching TRBD1 (6 bases). There are 15 residues in the CDR3. The V end was cut by 6 bases, the J end by 5 bases, with 19 bases between. The germline V gene has CDR1 LNHDA and CDR2 SQIVND (reference sequence). The CDR3 here is CASSPGEAGDYGYTF. CDR3 nucleotide sequence: TGTGCCAGTAGCCCAGGGGAGGCCGGCGATTATGGCTACACCTTC.

V is TRBV2 and J is TRBJ1-1; D unclear. V lost 3 bases and J lost 7, with 3 bases in between. The CDR3 has 10 amino acids. Germline V gives CDR1 SNHLY, CDR2 FYNNEI. The CDR3 DNA reads TGTGCCAGCAGTGACGTTGAAGCTTTCTTT. This translates into CASSDVEAFF. Complete variable domain (other parts from reference TRBV2 and TRBJ1-1): EPEVTQTPSHQVTQMGQEVILRCVPISNHLYFYWYRQILGQKVEFLVSFYNNEISEKSEIFDDQFSVERPDGSNFTLKIRSTKLEDSAMYFCASSDVEAFFGQGTRLTVV.

This clone was seen a few times. The chain recombines TRBV7-8 with TRBJ2-3; the D is unclear. Trimming left V 5 bases short and J 2 bases short, with 20 bases between. The CDR3 extends over 17 amino acids. Germline CDR1 reads SGHVS; CDR2 reads FQNEAQ. This CDR3 reads CASSHNAIPKPTDTQYF. In DNA, the CDR3 is TGTGCCAGCAGCCACAATGCGATTCCAAAACCCACAGATACGCAGTATTTT.

For this clone: This sample includes further DNA sequences coding for the same CDR3. The chain employs TRBV27 and TRBJ2-1; no firm D call. Trimming stripped 3 bases from V and 7 bases from J, with 7 bases between. The CDR3 has 12 amino acids. The germline V gene has CDR1 MNHEY and CDR2 SMNVEV (reference sequence). The CDR3 region has the DNA TGTGCCAGCAGTTTGTTGGGGAATGAGCAGTTCTTC. Encoded protein: CASSLLGNEQFF.

The rearrangement joins TRBV11-2 to TRBJ2-2, with D unresolved. Trimming shortened V by 0 bases and J by 8 bases, and 7 bases separated the two germline ends. CDR1 and CDR2 (germline): SGHAT, FQNNGV. This CDR3 has 13 residues. The CDR3 loop is CASSLDFGGELFF. In DNA, the CDR3 is TGTGCCAGCAGCTTAGATTTCGGAGGGGAGCTGTTTTTT.

This clone has only one observation. V is TRBV11-2 and J is TRBJ2-7; D is perhaps TRBD1 (5 bases). V dropped 0 bases and J dropped 0 bases, with 9 bases sitting between them. This CDR3 has 15 residues. The V gene's germline CDR1 is SGHAT and CDR2 FQNNGV. CDR3 DNA: TGTGCCAGCAGCTTAGACCGACAGAGCTCCTACGAGCAGTACTTC. The encoded protein is CASSLDRQSSYEQYF.

The V and J genes are TRBV10-3 and TRBJ2-7; D may match TRBD1 or TRBD2 (5 bases each). CDR1 is ENHRY and CDR2 is SYGVKD in the germline V gene. The V and J ends lost 7 bases and 7 bases respectively, with 17 bases between them. The CDR3 is made up of 13 amino acids. The chain's CDR3 is CAITEGQGREQYF. DNA for the CDR3: TGTGCCATCACCGAGGGGCAGGGTAGGGAGCAGTACTTC.

This clone occurred a few times. V and J are TRBV7-9 and TRBJ2-1; no definite D call. V shed 7 bases and J shed 8 bases, with 9 bases lying between them. Germline values: CDR1 SEHNR, CDR2 FQNEAQ (reference sequence). The CDR3 extends over 11 amino acids. CDR3 nucleotide sequence: TGTGCCAGCACTCCCCTCGATGAGCAGTTCTTC. It yields the protein CASTPLDEQFF. The whole variable domain, filled in from reference TRBV7-9 and TRBJ2-1, reads DTGVSQNPRHKITKRGQNVTFRCDPISEHNRLYWYRQTLGQGPEFLTYFQNEAQLEKSRLLSDRFSAERPKGSFSTLEIQRTEQGDSAMYLCASTPLDEQFFGPGTRLTVL.

The rearrangement uses TRBV7-6 and TRBJ2-1, with unresolved D. Trimming took 5 bases from V and 2 from J, leaving 7 bases between them. The CDR3 has 13 residues. CDR1 is SGHVS and CDR2 is FNYEAQ in the germline V gene. The CDR3 nucleotides read TGTGCCAGCAGCCTCGAAACCTACAATGAGCAGTTCTTC. Its translation is CASSLETYNEQFF.

V is TRBV20-1 and J is TRBJ2-7; D call uncertain. V lost 0 bases, J lost 6 bases, and 6 bases lay in between. Germline values: CDR1 DFQATT, CDR2 SNEGSKA (reference sequence). The CDR3 loop spans 11 amino acids. The CDR3 coding sequence is TGCAGTGCTAGAGATCGGGTCGAGCAGTACTTC. It yields the protein CSARDRVEQYF.

V usage is TRBV4-1 and J usage is TRBJ1-1; D remains unclear. Germline V gene lookup returns CDR1 MGHRA and CDR2 YSYEKL. The length of the CDR3 is 14 residues. The V end lost 0 bases, the J end lost 5 bases, and 10 bases lay between the germline ends. CDR3 protein: CASSQDGRGTEAFF. CDR3 DNA sequence: TGCGCCAGCAGCCAAGATGGAAGAGGAACTGAAGCTTTCTTT.

This clone was detected only a few times. DNA for the CDR3: TGTGCCAGCAACCATTATCGGGGTAGGGGTGAAGCTTTCTTT. This gives the protein CASNHYRGRGEAFF. The genes are TRBV27 and TRBJ1-1; maybe TRBD1 (5 bases). CDR3 length: 14 residues. Germline values: CDR1 MNHEY, CDR2 SMNVEV (reference sequence). V shed 7 bases and J shed 7 bases, with 19 bases lying between them.

The rearrangement joins TRBV6-5 to TRBJ1-1; D is ambiguous. CDR3 length equals 14 residues. Germline lookup yields CDR1 MNHEY and CDR2 SVGAGI. Between the trimmed V and J ends, which lost 0 bases and 3 bases, there was a span of 8 bases. This CDR3 reads CASSYSTTYTEAFF. CDR3 coding DNA: TGTGCCAGCAGTTACTCGACGACTTACACTGAAGCTTTCTTT.

The chain employs TRBV4-2 and TRBJ1-2, with D possibly being TRBD1 (6 bases). The CDR3 covers 17 residues. V lost 4 bases and J 1 base, leaving 19 bases between the germline ends. Germline V lookup: CDR1 LGHNA, CDR2 YNFKEQ. CDR3: CASSPTMRGDSNYGYTF. Written as DNA, the CDR3 is TGTGCCAGCAGCCCGACGATGAGGGGGGATAGTAACTATGGCTACACCTTC.

V usage is TRBV2 and J usage is TRBJ1-2; weak D call: TRBD1 (5 bases). The germline V gene has CDR1 SNHLY and CDR2 FYNNEI. This CDR3 has 15 residues. V was clipped by 0 bases and J by 6 bases, with 14 bases between them. In DNA form, the CDR3 reads TGTGCCAGCAGTGAAGCGCCGTGGGAGGGGAATGGCTACACCTTC. It specifies CASSEAPWEGNGYTF.